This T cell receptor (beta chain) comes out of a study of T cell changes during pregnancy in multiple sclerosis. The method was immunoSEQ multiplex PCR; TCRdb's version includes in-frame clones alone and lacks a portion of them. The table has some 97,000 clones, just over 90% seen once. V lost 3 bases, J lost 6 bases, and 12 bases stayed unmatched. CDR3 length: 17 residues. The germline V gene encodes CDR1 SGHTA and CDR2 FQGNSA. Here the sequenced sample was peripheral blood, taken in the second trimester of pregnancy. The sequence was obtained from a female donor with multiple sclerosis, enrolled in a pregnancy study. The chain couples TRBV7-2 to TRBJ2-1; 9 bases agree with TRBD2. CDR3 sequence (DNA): TGTGCCAGCAGCTTTGCAGTGACTAGCGGTGGGTTCAATGAGCAGTTCTTC. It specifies CASSFAVTSGGFNEQFF.